The clone carrying this T cell receptor beta chain occurred a few times. The CDR3 contains 15 residues. V lost 2 bases and J lost 2, with 11 bases in between. The germline CDR1 and CDR2 sequences are KGHSH and LQKENI. These data come from a study of T cells after yellow fever vaccination. MiXCR, applied by TCRdb to the 5' RACE reads, yields one record per CDR3 protein. In the table there are some 600,000 distinct CDR3 sequences, approximately 16% of which are singletons. The TCR was taken from a man aged 18 to 30 who received the YFV17D yellow fever vaccine. Specimen: PBMCs, collected about 5 days after the first yellow fever vaccination. This chain links TRBV18 with TRBJ2-3; D remains ambiguous. The CDR3 DNA reads as TGTGCCAGCTCACCAAACGTTTTGATCACAGATACGCAGTATTTT. Encoded protein: CASSPNVLITDTQYF.